These 4 T cell receptor beta chains came from one sample sequenced in a study of tumor-infiltrating lymphocytes in localized non-small cell lung cancer. Libraries were prepared by immunoSEQ multiplex PCR; TCRdb keeps only in-frame clonotypes and omits some of them. The data hold 6,000 to 8,500 clones, with 74% observed a single time. The sequencing input was lung tumor tissue. These receptors were obtained from a human donor with non-small cell lung cancer.

The chain links TRBV11-2 to TRBJ2-7; possible D gene TRBD1, 7 bases. The CDR3 extends over 14 amino acids. CDR1 is SGHAT and CDR2 is FQNNGV in the germline V gene. The V end was cut by 5 bases, the J end by 4 bases, with 15 bases between. CDR3 residues: CASSRQGGMYEQYF. The CDR3 region has the DNA TGTGCCAGCAGCCGCCAGGGGGGCATGTACGAGCAGTACTTC.

This chain joins TRBV5-4 and TRBJ2-7, with TRBD1 identical over 10 bases. Germline loops: CDR1 SGHNT, CDR2 YYREEE (reference sequence). The CDR3 is 14 amino acids. J gave up 4 bases and V 3 bases, and 4 bases lay outside the gene matches. The CDR3 reads CASSWDRGGYEQYF. The CDR3 DNA sequence: TGTGCCAGCAGCTGGGACAGGGGAGGGTACGAGCAGTACTTC. The whole variable domain, filled in from reference TRBV5-4 and TRBJ2-7, reads ETGVTQSPTHLIKTRGQQVTLRCSSQSGHNTVSWYQQALGQGPQFIFQYYREEENGRGNFPPRFSGLQFPNYSSELNVNALELDDSALYLCASSWDRGGYEQYFGPGTRLTVT.

The rearrangement links TRBV28 to TRBJ2-7; D may correspond to TRBD1 or TRBD2 (5 bases each). This CDR3 has 14 amino acids. Per germline, CDR1 MDHEN and CDR2 SYDVKM. Trimming stripped 5 bases from V and 5 bases from J, with 16 bases between. The CDR3, as DNA: TGTGCCAGCAGTCTCTTTAGCTGGGGACACGAGCAGTACTTC. This gives the protein CASSLFSWGHEQYF.

A single count supports this clone. The chain has TRBV29-1 and TRBJ1-6; D is undetermined. Per germline, CDR1 SQVTM and CDR2 ANQGSEA. The CDR3 is 13 amino acids. Trimming shortened V by 3 bases and J by 8 bases, and 11 bases separated the two germline ends. The CDR3 reads CSVDARRDSPLHF. DNA for the CDR3: TGCAGCGTTGACGCCCGAAGGGATTCACCCCTCCACTTT.